The present entry profiles one T cell receptor (beta chain) with its context. Unmatched junction bases numbered 0, after V lost 1 base and J lost 6 bases. The CDR3 has 12 amino acids. The germline gives CDR1 MGHDK, CDR2 SYGVNS. Unique molecular identifiers were attached to individual cDNA molecules. TCRdb called the 5' RACE reads again in MiXCR, with one record for every CDR3 protein. Among about 72,000 distinct CDR3 sequences, around 8.7% were seen once, and the ten largest hold under 4%. The record originates from a study of early T cells in non-severe SARS-CoV-2 infection. The sample taken for sequencing was whole blood. This chain joins TRBV25-1 and TRBJ2-7, with TRBD2 matching over 7 bases. This sequence was found in an adult who was a healthcare worker with PCR-confirmed SARS-CoV-2 infection or an uninfected control (not recorded which). CDR3 DNA sequence: TGTGCCAGCAGTGAATGGGGGGGCGAGCAGTACTTC. It encodes CASSEWGGEQYF.